This T cell receptor (beta chain) appears in the sequencing data of a study of cytotoxic CD8 clonotypes in ibrutinib-treated CLL. Clones were sequenced by immunoSEQ multiplex PCR, and TCRdb holds only the in-frame ones, with some missing. The sample shows over 95,000 clones, about 53% of them seen only once. Germline CDR1 SEHNR, CDR2 FQNEAQ (reference sequence). The CDR3 sequence is 14 residues long. Unmatched junction bases numbered 0, after V lost 1 base and J lost 2 bases. The source was PBMCs, collected after 24 months of ibrutinib treatment. V gene TRBV7-9 combines with J gene TRBJ2-7, with 9 bases identical to TRBD2. This TCR was recovered from a human donor with chronic lymphocytic leukemia. The CDR3: CASSLVAGAYEQYF. The CDR3, as DNA: TGTGCCAGCAGCTTAGTAGCGGGGGCCTACGAGCAGTACTTC.